The rows below give T cell receptor beta chains drawn from one sample of a study of OX40 agonist ivuxolimab in advanced cancers. TCRdb's table, derived via immunoSEQ multiplex PCR, lists solely in-frame clones and lacks some. Of tens of thousands of clones in the sample, about four fifths were seen once. The material was CD4+ or CD8+ T cells sorted from blood, obtained in a trial of the OX40 agonist ivuxolimab. Receptors originate from an adult with an advanced solid tumor such as melanoma, head and neck, liver or kidney cancer. Both conserved end residues are part of each CDR3. A D gene is named only where the DNA matches it firmly. Expanded clones are given a class, and other clones once, few, many or no size at all.

CDR3aa,CDR3nt,j_gene,d_gene,abundance,v_gene
CASSLGRTASFNYGYTF,TGTGCCAGCAGCTTAGGCAGGACCGCCTCCTTTAACTATGGCTACACCTTC,TRBJ1-2,.,once,TRBV7-2
CASSGGMGSGFRTFF,TGTGCCAGTAGTGGAGGAATGGGTTCGGGATTTAGGACGTTCTTC,TRBJ2-1,.,once,TRBV19
CASSDARRNYGYTF,TGCGCCAGCAGTGACGCACGGAGAAACTATGGCTACACCTTC,TRBJ1-2,.,once,TRBV10-2
CASSQGPTKGETQYF,TGTGCCAGCAGCCAGGGACCCACCAAAGGAGAGACCCAGTACTTC,TRBJ2-5,.,.,TRBV7-6
CASSRGTGWRETQYF,TGTGCCAGCAGTCGTGGGACAGGATGGAGGGAGACCCAGTACTTC,TRBJ2-5,TRBD1,.,TRBV6-6
CASSDRFPNSPYNEQFF,TGCGCCAGCAGCGACCGATTTCCTAATTCCCCCTACAATGAGCAGTTCTTC,TRBJ2-1,.,.,TRBV5-1
CASTRSYNSPLHF,TGTGCCAGCACAAGGTCCTATAATTCACCCCTCCACTTT,TRBJ1-6,.,.,TRBV27
CASSISNQPQHF,TGTGCCAGCAGCATTAGCAATCAGCCCCAGCATTTT,TRBJ1-5,.,.,TRBV6-5
CASSSGRQYEQFF,TGCGCCAGCAGCTCGGGGCGGCAATACGAGCAGTTCTTC,TRBJ2-1,.,few,TRBV10-1
CASSYSGTGSEKLFF,TGTGCCAGCAGTTACTCAGGGACGGGGAGTGAAAAACTGTTTTTT,TRBJ1-4,.,.,TRBV6-5
CASRKGPGTPTNTEAFF,TGTGCCAGCAGGAAAGGTCCCGGGACACCTACGAACACTGAAGCTTTCTTT,TRBJ1-1,.,.,TRBV7-2
CASSLLGEGYNEQFF,TGTGCCAGCAGTTTATTAGGGGAAGGATACAATGAGCAGTTCTTC,TRBJ2-1,.,.,TRBV28
CASREKLAGLRNEQFF,TGTGCCAGCAGAGAAAAGCTAGCGGGTCTGAGAAATGAGCAGTTCTTC,TRBJ2-1,TRBD2,.,TRBV28
CASTMGQGFSYEQYF,TGTGCCAGCACCATGGGACAGGGGTTCTCCTACGAGCAGTACTTC,TRBJ2-7,TRBD1,.,TRBV6-6